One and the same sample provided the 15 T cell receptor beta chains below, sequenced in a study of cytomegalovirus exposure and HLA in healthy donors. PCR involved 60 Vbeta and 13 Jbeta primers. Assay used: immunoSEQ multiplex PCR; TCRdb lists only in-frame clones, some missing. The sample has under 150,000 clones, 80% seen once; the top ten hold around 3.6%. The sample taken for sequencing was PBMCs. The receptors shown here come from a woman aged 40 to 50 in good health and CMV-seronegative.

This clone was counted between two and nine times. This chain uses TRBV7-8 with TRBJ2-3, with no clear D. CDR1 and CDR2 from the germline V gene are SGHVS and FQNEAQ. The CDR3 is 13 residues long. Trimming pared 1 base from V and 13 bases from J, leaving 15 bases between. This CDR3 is CASSLDKVGREYF. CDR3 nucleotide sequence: TGTGCCAGCAGCTTAGATAAAGTAGGCCGGGAGTATTTT.

CDR3: CASSLAGDSGANVLTF. CDR3 nucleotides: TGCGCCAGCAGCTTGGCCGGGGATTCTGGGGCCAACGTCCTGACTTTC. The gene calls are TRBV5-1 and TRBJ2-6; tentative D call: TRBD2 (5 bases). The CDR3 covers 16 residues. Trimming pared 0 bases from V and 1 base from J, leaving 8 bases between. Germline assignment: CDR1 SGHRS and CDR2 YFSETQ.

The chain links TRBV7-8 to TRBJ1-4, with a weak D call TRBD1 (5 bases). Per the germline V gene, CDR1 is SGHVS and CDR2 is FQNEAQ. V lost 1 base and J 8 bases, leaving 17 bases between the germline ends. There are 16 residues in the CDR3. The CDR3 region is CASSLEARGRGEKLFF. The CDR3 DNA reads TGTGCCAGCAGCTTAGAGGCAAGGGGCCGAGGCGAAAAACTGTTTTTT.

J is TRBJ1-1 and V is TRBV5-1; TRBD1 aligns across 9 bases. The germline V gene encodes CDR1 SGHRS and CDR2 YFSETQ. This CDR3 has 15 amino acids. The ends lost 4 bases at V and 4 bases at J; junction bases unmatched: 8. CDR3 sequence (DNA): TGCGCCAGCAGCCCACGGACAGGGGAGGCCACTGAAGCTTTCTTT. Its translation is CASSPRTGEATEAFF.

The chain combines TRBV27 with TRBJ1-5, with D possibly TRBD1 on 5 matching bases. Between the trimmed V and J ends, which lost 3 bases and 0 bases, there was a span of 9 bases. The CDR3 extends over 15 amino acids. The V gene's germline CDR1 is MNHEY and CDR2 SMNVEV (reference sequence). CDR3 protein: CASSFQGYSNQPQHF. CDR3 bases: TGTGCCAGCAGTTTTCAGGGATATAGCAATCAGCCCCAGCATTTT.

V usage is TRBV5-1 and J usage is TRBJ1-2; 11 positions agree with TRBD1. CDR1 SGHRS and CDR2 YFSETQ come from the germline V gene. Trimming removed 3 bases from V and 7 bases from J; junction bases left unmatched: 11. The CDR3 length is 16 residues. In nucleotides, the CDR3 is TGCGCCAGCAGCTCTGAGGGGACAGGGGGAGGCGGTGGCTACACCTTC. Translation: CASSSEGTGGGGGYTF.

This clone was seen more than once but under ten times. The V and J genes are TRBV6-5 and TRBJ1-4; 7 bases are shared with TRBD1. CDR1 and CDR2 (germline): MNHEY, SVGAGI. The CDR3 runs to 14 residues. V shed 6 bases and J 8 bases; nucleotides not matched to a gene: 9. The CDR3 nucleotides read TGTGCCAGCAGCCGCCCGGGACAGCCGGAAAAACTGTTTTTT. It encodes CASSRPGQPEKLFF.

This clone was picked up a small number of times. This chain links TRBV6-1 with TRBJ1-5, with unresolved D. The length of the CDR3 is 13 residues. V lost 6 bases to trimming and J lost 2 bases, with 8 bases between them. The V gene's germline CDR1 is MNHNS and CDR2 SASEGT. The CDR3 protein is CASREGGNQPQHF. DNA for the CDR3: TGTGCCAGCAGGGAGGGCGGCAATCAGCCCCAGCATTTT.

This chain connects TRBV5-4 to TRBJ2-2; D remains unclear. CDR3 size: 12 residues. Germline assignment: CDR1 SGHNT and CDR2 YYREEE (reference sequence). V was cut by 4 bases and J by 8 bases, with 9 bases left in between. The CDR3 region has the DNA TGTGCCAGCAGCCTGAGCGAGGGGGAGCTGTTTTTT. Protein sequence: CASSLSEGELFF.

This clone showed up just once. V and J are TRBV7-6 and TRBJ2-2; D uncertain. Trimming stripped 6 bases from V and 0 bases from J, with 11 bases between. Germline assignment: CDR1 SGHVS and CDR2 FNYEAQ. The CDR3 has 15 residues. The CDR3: CASSLGRPNTGELFF. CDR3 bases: TGTGCCAGCAGTCTGGGCAGACCGAACACCGGGGAGCTGTTTTTT.

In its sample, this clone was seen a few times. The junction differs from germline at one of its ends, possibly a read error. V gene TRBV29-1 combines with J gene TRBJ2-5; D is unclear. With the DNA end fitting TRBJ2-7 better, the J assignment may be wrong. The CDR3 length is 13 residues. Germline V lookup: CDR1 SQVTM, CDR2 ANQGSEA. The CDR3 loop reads CSAEIADSCEQYF. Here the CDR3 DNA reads TGCAGCGCAGAGATTGCGGATTCCTGCGAGCAGTACTTC.

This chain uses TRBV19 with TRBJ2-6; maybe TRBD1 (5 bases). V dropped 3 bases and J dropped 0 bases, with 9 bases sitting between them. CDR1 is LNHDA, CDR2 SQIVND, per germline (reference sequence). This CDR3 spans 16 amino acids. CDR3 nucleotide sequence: TGTGCCAGTAGTATTCAGGGAAGCTCTGGGGCCAACGTCCTGACTTTC. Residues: CASSIQGSSGANVLTF.

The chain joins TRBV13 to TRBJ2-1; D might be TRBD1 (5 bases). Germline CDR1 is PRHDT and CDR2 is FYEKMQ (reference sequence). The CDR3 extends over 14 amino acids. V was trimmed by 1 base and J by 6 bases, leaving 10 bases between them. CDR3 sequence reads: CASSLEGQFNEQFF. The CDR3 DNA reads TGTGCCAGCAGCTTAGAGGGGCAATTCAATGAGCAGTTCTTC. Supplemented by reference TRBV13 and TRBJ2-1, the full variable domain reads AAGVIQSPRHLIKEKRETATLKCYPIPRHDTVYWYQQGPGQDPQFLISFYEKMQSDKGSIPDRFSAQQFSDYHSELNMSSLELGDSALYFCASSLEGQFNEQFFGPGTRLTVL.

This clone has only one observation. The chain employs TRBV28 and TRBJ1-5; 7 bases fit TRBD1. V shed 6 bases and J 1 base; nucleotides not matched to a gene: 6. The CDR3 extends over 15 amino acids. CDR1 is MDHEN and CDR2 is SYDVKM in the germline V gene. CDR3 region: CASRYRGGSNQPQHF. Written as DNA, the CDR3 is TGTGCCAGCAGATACAGGGGCGGGAGCAATCAGCCCCAGCATTTT.

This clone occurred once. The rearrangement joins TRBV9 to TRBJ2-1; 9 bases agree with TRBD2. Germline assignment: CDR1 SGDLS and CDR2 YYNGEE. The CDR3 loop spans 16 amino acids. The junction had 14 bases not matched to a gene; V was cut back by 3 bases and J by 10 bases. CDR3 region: CASSESGDSGGLEQFF. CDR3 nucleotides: TGTGCCAGCAGCGAGAGCGGCGATAGCGGGGGTCTGGAGCAGTTCTTC.